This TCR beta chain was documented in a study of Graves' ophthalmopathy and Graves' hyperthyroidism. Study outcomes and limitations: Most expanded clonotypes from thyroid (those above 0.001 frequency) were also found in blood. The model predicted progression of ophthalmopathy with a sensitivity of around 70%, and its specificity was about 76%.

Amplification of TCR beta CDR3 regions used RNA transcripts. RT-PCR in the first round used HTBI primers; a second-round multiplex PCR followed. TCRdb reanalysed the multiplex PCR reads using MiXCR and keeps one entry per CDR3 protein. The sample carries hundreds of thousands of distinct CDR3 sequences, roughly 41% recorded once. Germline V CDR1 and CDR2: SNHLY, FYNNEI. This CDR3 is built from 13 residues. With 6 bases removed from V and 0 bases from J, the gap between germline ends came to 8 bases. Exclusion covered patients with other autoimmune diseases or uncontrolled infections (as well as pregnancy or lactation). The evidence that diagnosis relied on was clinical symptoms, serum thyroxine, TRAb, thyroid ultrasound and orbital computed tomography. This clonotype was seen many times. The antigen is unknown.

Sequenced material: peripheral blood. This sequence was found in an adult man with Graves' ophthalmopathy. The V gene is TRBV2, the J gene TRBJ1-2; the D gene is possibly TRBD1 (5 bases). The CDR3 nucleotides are TGTGCCAGCAGGGGACCCGCTAACTATGGCTACACCTTC. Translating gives CASRGPANYGYTF.